These T cell receptor beta chains were read from a single sample in a study of OX40 agonist ivuxolimab in advanced cancers. Repertoires were generated with immunoSEQ multiplex PCR, while TCRdb's copy carries only in-frame clones and drops some. Here the sample spans 70,000 or so clones, 65% to 85% being singletons. The sequencing used CD4+ or CD8+ T cells sorted from blood, collected in a trial of the OX40 agonist ivuxolimab. All receptors come from an adult with an advanced solid tumor such as melanoma, head and neck, liver or kidney cancer. CDR3s leave out the opening cysteine and the closing phenylalanine or tryptophan. The D gene is left open where the match is weak.

v_call,d_call,j_call,cdr3_aa
TRBV7-7,NA,TRBJ2-2,ASSQGETGELF
TRBV18,TRBD1,TRBJ2-2,ASSPGQGELF
TRBV27,NA,TRBJ2-3,ASTTTPRRGTDTQY
TRBV7-6,NA,TRBJ2-3,ASSMMGAGDTQY
TRBV27,NA,TRBJ2-7,ASSLSFAGTRAYEQY
TRBV11-2,NA,TRBJ2-3,ASSSDASSTDTQY
TRBV7-2,TRBD1,TRBJ1-2,ASSDSGGWGGYT
TRBV13,NA,TRBJ2-7,ASSPGQYNEQY
TRBV5-1,TRBD1,TRBJ2-1,ASSTGTVPNEQF
TRBV4-1,NA,TRBJ1-1,ASSQVLAANTEAF
TRBV27,NA,NA,ASSLARSKHGTPNYEQY
TRBV5-6,TRBD1,TRBJ2-5,ASSSGGRETQY
TRBV6-1,NA,TRBJ1-4,ASSEQSLPSEKLF
TRBV7-9,NA,TRBJ1-1,ASSLVFGDTEAF
TRBV7-9,TRBD1,TRBJ2-5,ASSAGQGRGETQY